This T cell receptor (beta chain) was recovered during a study of blood T cell repertoires in COVID-19. On the study more broadly: COVID-19 samples from acute and convalescent phases originated in the United States, Italy and Spain.

V was clipped by 0 bases and J by 0 bases, with 12 bases between them. CDR3 length equals 16 residues. CDR1 and CDR2 from the germline V gene are SGHNT and YYREEE (reference sequence). The table came from immunoSEQ multiplex PCR; TCRdb's copy has only in-frame clones and leaves some out. This sample has some 62,000 clones, with approximately 78% found just once. The count of this clone is one. The source material was PBMCs or T cells enriched from blood (not recorded which). The rearrangement uses TRBV5-4 and TRBJ2-5, with D possibly matching TRBD2 (6 bases). The receptor comes from a woman between 40 and 55 years old with acute COVID-19. Written as DNA, the CDR3 is TGTGCCAGCAGCTTGGCTCTTAGCGGAGACCAAGAGACCCAGTACTTC. Residues: CASSLALSGDQETQYF.